This is a list of T cell receptor beta chains from one sample in a study of cytomegalovirus exposure and HLA in healthy donors. The repertoire was sequenced with immunoSEQ multiplex PCR; TCRdb's copy has only in-frame clones and lacks some. The table lists approximately 210,000 clones, 82% of them singletons. The sequenced sample was PBMCs. These receptors all stem from a man aged 35-49 years in good health and CMV-seropositive. The CDR3 runs from the conserved cysteine through the conserved F or W. Each record gives: D gene, clone size, J gene, V gene, CDR3 protein, CDR3 DNA. D genes are given only for firm matches. Clone size is shown for a subset of rows, as once, few, many or a class of expanded clone.

d_call: -; clone_size: -; j_call: TRBJ1-1; v_call: TRBV11-2; cdr3_aa: CASSQLRQGLNTEAFF; cdr3_nt: TGTGCCAGCAGCCAACTAAGGCAGGGGTTGAACACTGAAGCTTTCTTT
d_call: -; clone_size: -; j_call: TRBJ2-2; v_call: TRBV19; cdr3_aa: CASYDGMGTGELFF; cdr3_nt: TGTGCCAGTTATGACGGGATGGGCACCGGGGAGCTGTTTTTT
d_call: TRBD1; clone_size: -; j_call: TRBJ2-2; v_call: TRBV19; cdr3_aa: CASTPGGTGELFF; cdr3_nt: TGTGCCAGCACCCCAGGGGGAACCGGGGAGCTGTTTTTT
d_call: TRBD1; clone_size: -; j_call: TRBJ2-3; v_call: TRBV6-1; cdr3_aa: CASSEPPGQGPDTQYF; cdr3_nt: TGTGCCAGCAGTGAACCTCCGGGACAGGGTCCAGATACGCAGTATTTT
d_call: TRBD2; clone_size: -; j_call: TRBJ2-3; v_call: TRBV30; cdr3_aa: CAWNQRERDTQYF; cdr3_nt: TGTGCCTGGAACCAGCGGGAGCGGGATACGCAGTATTTT
d_call: -; clone_size: -; j_call: TRBJ1-1; v_call: TRBV7-8; cdr3_aa: CASSLARPPRSEAFF; cdr3_nt: TGTGCCAGCAGCTTAGCACGGCCGCCCCGGAGTGAAGCTTTCTTT
d_call: TRBD2; clone_size: -; j_call: TRBJ2-1; v_call: TRBV29-1; cdr3_aa: CSYVLAGGGEQFF; cdr3_nt: TGCAGCTATGTACTAGCGGGAGGTGGGGAGCAGTTCTTC
d_call: -; clone_size: -; j_call: TRBJ1-2; v_call: TRBV30; cdr3_aa: CAWSPRAWKNYGYTF; cdr3_nt: TGTGCCTGGAGTCCCAGGGCCTGGAAGAACTATGGCTACACCTTC
d_call: -; clone_size: -; j_call: TRBJ1-4; v_call: TRBV10-3; cdr3_aa: CAIRGGGSANEKLFF; cdr3_nt: TGTGCCATCAGAGGGGGTGGGTCAGCTAATGAAAAACTGTTTTTT
d_call: -; clone_size: -; j_call: TRBJ2-7; v_call: TRBV10-3; cdr3_aa: CAISDEDRGLYEQYF; cdr3_nt: TGTGCCATCAGTGATGAGGACAGAGGCCTCTACGAGCAGTACTTC
d_call: -; clone_size: once; j_call: TRBJ2-6; v_call: TRBV14; cdr3_aa: CASSQEASLRANVLTF; cdr3_nt: TGTGCCAGCAGCCAAGAGGCCTCCCTTAGGGCCAACGTCCTGACTTTC
d_call: -; clone_size: -; j_call: TRBJ1-3; v_call: TRBV7-9; cdr3_aa: CASSLNPEVTGNTIYF; cdr3_nt: TGTGCCAGCAGCCTCAACCCGGAGGTCACTGGAAACACCATATATTTT
d_call: -; clone_size: -; j_call: TRBJ1-1; v_call: TRBV7-9; cdr3_aa: CASSLRGGISTEAFF; cdr3_nt: TGTGCCAGCAGCTTAAGGGGCGGAATTTCCACTGAAGCTTTCTTT
d_call: TRBD1; clone_size: -; j_call: TRBJ1-2; v_call: TRBV2; cdr3_aa: CASRVGQGEGNGYTF; cdr3_nt: TGTGCCAGCAGGGTCGGACAGGGGGAAGGAAATGGCTACACCTTC
d_call: -; clone_size: few; j_call: TRBJ2-5; v_call: TRBV2; cdr3_aa: CACSGTQKETQYF; cdr3_nt: TGTGCCTGCTCCGGGACTCAAAAAGAGACCCAGTACTTC
d_call: -; clone_size: -; j_call: TRBJ2-7; v_call: TRBV6-6; cdr3_aa: CASSPSGRGPPYF; cdr3_nt: TGTGCCAGCAGCCCCTCGGGCAGGGGCCCCCCGTACTTC
d_call: -; clone_size: -; j_call: TRBJ1-1; v_call: TRBV15; cdr3_aa: CATSSSLIGGTEAFF; cdr3_nt: TGTGCCACCAGCAGTTCCCTTATCGGGGGTACTGAAGCTTTCTTT
d_call: TRBD2; clone_size: -; j_call: TRBJ2-1; v_call: TRBV30; cdr3_aa: CAWRGPGLEGNEQFF; cdr3_nt: TGTGCCTGGCGGGGACCAGGACTAGAGGGCAATGAGCAGTTCTTC
d_call: -; clone_size: -; j_call: TRBJ2-1; v_call: TRBV15; cdr3_aa: CATSRDLGGGLPYNEQFF; cdr3_nt: TGTGCCACCAGCAGAGATCTCGGGGGAGGCCTTCCCTACAATGAGCAGTTCTTC
d_call: -; clone_size: -; j_call: TRBJ2-5; v_call: TRBV11-2; cdr3_aa: CASSPDNRETQYF; cdr3_nt: TGTGCCAGCAGCCCAGACAATAGGGAGACCCAGTACTTC
d_call: -; clone_size: -; j_call: TRBJ2-5; v_call: TRBV21-1; cdr3_aa: CASRLQGQETQYF; cdr3_nt: TGTGCCAGCAGACTACAGGGGCAAGAGACCCAGTACTTC
d_call: -; clone_size: -; j_call: TRBJ1-2; v_call: TRBV4-1; cdr3_aa: CASSQDHPSRGEYGYTF; cdr3_nt: TGCGCCAGCAGCCAAGATCACCCGAGTAGGGGTGAATATGGCTACACCTTC
d_call: TRBD2; clone_size: -; j_call: TRBJ2-3; v_call: TRBV9; cdr3_aa: CASSVREAGTDTQYF; cdr3_nt: TGTGCCAGCAGCGTACGGGAGGCTGGTACAGATACGCAGTATTTT
d_call: -; clone_size: -; j_call: TRBJ2-3; v_call: TRBV10-3; cdr3_aa: CAISGDYRADTQYF; cdr3_nt: TGTGCCATCAGTGGAGACTACCGGGCAGATACGCAGTATTTT
d_call: -; clone_size: -; j_call: TRBJ2-1; v_call: TRBV5-5; cdr3_aa: CASSSGGSYNEQFF; cdr3_nt: TGTGCCAGCAGCTCTGGGGGGTCCTACAATGAGCAGTTCTTC
d_call: -; clone_size: -; j_call: TRBJ1-2; v_call: TRBV2; cdr3_aa: CASSEGDSLWLRTF; cdr3_nt: TGTGCCAGCAGTGAAGGAGACAGCTTATGGCTACGGACCTTC
d_call: -; clone_size: -; j_call: TRBJ2-2; v_call: TRBV7-3; cdr3_aa: CASSGTTNTGELFF; cdr3_nt: TGTGCCAGCTCCGGGACAACGAACACCGGGGAGCTGTTTTTT
d_call: TRBD1; clone_size: -; j_call: TRBJ1-2; v_call: TRBV27; cdr3_aa: CASSSGQHYGYTF; cdr3_nt: TGTGCCAGCAGTTCGGGACAGCACTATGGCTACACCTTC
d_call: TRBD2; clone_size: -; j_call: TRBJ2-1; v_call: TRBV11-3; cdr3_aa: CASSPRLADYNEQFF; cdr3_nt: TGTGCCAGCAGCCCCCGACTAGCGGATTACAATGAGCAGTTCTTC
d_call: TRBD1; clone_size: -; j_call: TRBJ1-1; v_call: TRBV6-6; cdr3_aa: CASSWGQGNTEAFF; cdr3_nt: TGTGCCAGCAGCTGGGGACAGGGGAACACTGAAGCTTTCTTT
d_call: TRBD2; clone_size: -; j_call: TRBJ2-7; v_call: TRBV19; cdr3_aa: CASGPWGGEQYF; cdr3_nt: TGTGCCAGTGGTCCCTGGGGGGGAGAGCAGTACTTC
d_call: -; clone_size: -; j_call: TRBJ1-1; v_call: TRBV9; cdr3_aa: CASSVASVPVTEAFF; cdr3_nt: TGTGCCAGCAGCGTAGCCTCGGTCCCGGTCACTGAAGCTTTCTTT
d_call: TRBD2; clone_size: -; j_call: TRBJ2-2; v_call: TRBV7-8; cdr3_aa: CASSGRAAGELFF; cdr3_nt: TGTGCCAGCAGCGGGAGGGCCGCCGGGGAGCTGTTTTTT
d_call: -; clone_size: -; j_call: TRBJ2-1; v_call: TRBV7-8; cdr3_aa: CASSLSLTAYEQFF; cdr3_nt: TGTGCCAGCAGCTTATCCCTCACAGCATATGAGCAGTTCTTC
d_call: -; clone_size: -; j_call: TRBJ2-5; v_call: TRBV9; cdr3_aa: CASSVGGQRLQETQYF; cdr3_nt: TGTGCCAGCAGCGTAGGAGGCCAGAGACTCCAAGAGACCCAGTACTTC
d_call: -; clone_size: -; j_call: TRBJ2-1; v_call: TRBV27; cdr3_aa: CASSLSRGNNEQFF; cdr3_nt: TGTGCCAGCAGTTTATCTCGGGGGAACAATGAGCAGTTCTTC
d_call: TRBD2; clone_size: -; j_call: TRBJ2-1; v_call: TRBV5-1; cdr3_aa: CASSSSTLAGGEQFF; cdr3_nt: TGCGCCAGCAGCTCCTCAACCCTAGCGGGGGGGGAGCAGTTCTTC
d_call: TRBD2; clone_size: -; j_call: TRBJ2-1; v_call: TRBV27; cdr3_aa: CASSFLLAGGNEQFF; cdr3_nt: TGTGCCAGCAGTTTTTTGTTGGCGGGAGGCAATGAGCAGTTCTTC
d_call: -; clone_size: -; j_call: TRBJ2-3; v_call: TRBV7-6; cdr3_aa: CASSLDLADTQYF; cdr3_nt: TGTGCCAGCAGCTTGGACTTAGCGGATACGCAGTATTTT
d_call: -; clone_size: -; j_call: TRBJ2-7; v_call: TRBV5-1; cdr3_aa: CASSLAAGAYEQYF; cdr3_nt: TGCGCCAGCAGCTTGGCTGCGGGCGCCTACGAGCAGTACTTC
d_call: -; clone_size: -; j_call: TRBJ1-1; v_call: TRBV11-3; cdr3_aa: CASSNPPSGDTEAFF; cdr3_nt: TGTGCCAGCAGCAACCCACCTTCCGGGGACACTGAAGCTTTCTTT
d_call: TRBD2; clone_size: -; j_call: TRBJ2-1; v_call: TRBV13; cdr3_aa: CASSRLAEDNEQFF; cdr3_nt: TGTGCCAGCAGTCGACTAGCGGAGGACAATGAGCAGTTCTTC
d_call: TRBD1; clone_size: -; j_call: TRBJ2-7; v_call: TRBV6-1; cdr3_aa: CASSEPGTVLYEQYF; cdr3_nt: TGTGCCAGCAGTGAGCCCGGGACAGTCCTCTACGAGCAGTACTTC
d_call: -; clone_size: -; j_call: TRBJ2-1; v_call: TRBV13; cdr3_aa: CASSGQAESFYNEQFF; cdr3_nt: TGTGCCAGCAGCGGCCAAGCGGAAAGCTTCTACAATGAGCAGTTCTTC
d_call: -; clone_size: -; j_call: TRBJ2-2; v_call: TRBV29-1; cdr3_aa: CSVVRDFGNTGELFF; cdr3_nt: TGCAGCGTCGTCAGGGACTTCGGGAACACCGGGGAGCTGTTTTTT
d_call: TRBD2; clone_size: -; j_call: TRBJ2-5; v_call: TRBV29-1; cdr3_aa: CSVPGLGQETQYF; cdr3_nt: TGCAGCGTTCCAGGACTAGGACAAGAGACCCAGTACTTC
d_call: TRBD2; clone_size: -; j_call: TRBJ2-7; v_call: TRBV7-9; cdr3_aa: CASSRTSGRASYEQYF; cdr3_nt: TGTGCCAGCAGCAGGACTAGCGGGAGGGCCTCGTACGAGCAGTACTTC
d_call: TRBD2; clone_size: -; j_call: TRBJ2-1; v_call: TRBV9; cdr3_aa: CASSVQGLAGLSYNEQFF; cdr3_nt: TGTGCCAGCAGCGTTCAGGGACTAGCGGGACTCTCCTACAATGAGCAGTTCTTC
d_call: -; clone_size: once; j_call: TRBJ1-5; v_call: TRBV6-1; cdr3_aa: CASSRGGQVFQPQHF; cdr3_nt: TGTGCCAGCAGTCGGGGAGGGCAAGTGTTTCAGCCCCAGCATTTT
d_call: TRBD1; clone_size: -; j_call: TRBJ2-5; v_call: TRBV7-9; cdr3_aa: CASSLATGGAQETQYF; cdr3_nt: TGTGCCAGCAGCTTAGCAACAGGGGGAGCTCAAGAGACCCAGTACTTC